Listed below are T cell receptor beta chains from one sample, sequenced in a study of STAT5B mutations in CD4+ large granular lymphocyte leukemia. Measured with immunoSEQ multiplex PCR; TCRdb has only the in-frame clones, and not every one. The sample shows more than 30,000 clones, approximately 81% of them seen only once. Sequencing was performed on CD4+ T cells from blood buffy coats. These receptors originate from a human donor in good health. The CDR3 runs from the conserved cysteine through the conserved F or W. The D gene is left open where the match is weak. Only some rows state a clone size, as once, few, many or a class for expanded clones.

clone_size: NA
j_call: TRBJ2-1
v_call: TRBV29-1
d_call: TRBD2
cdr3_aa: CSVSSGRNEQFF
cdr3_nt: TGCAGCGTCTCTAGCGGGCGGAATGAGCAGTTCTTC

clone_size: once
j_call: TRBJ2-2
v_call: TRBV6-5
d_call: TRBD2
cdr3_aa: CASLAGGANTGELFF
cdr3_nt: TGTGCCAGCCTGGCGGGGGGTGCGAACACCGGGGAGCTGTTTTTT

clone_size: NA
j_call: TRBJ2-3
v_call: TRBV28
d_call: TRBD2
cdr3_aa: CASSKRREADTQYF
cdr3_nt: TGTGCCAGCAGCAAGAGGCGGGAGGCAGATACGCAGTATTTT

clone_size: NA
j_call: TRBJ2-3
v_call: TRBV5-1
d_call: NA
cdr3_aa: CASGSGDTDTQYF
cdr3_nt: TGCGCCAGCGGATCGGGGGACACAGATACGCAGTATTTT

clone_size: few
j_call: TRBJ1-1
v_call: TRBV30
d_call: NA
cdr3_aa: CAWTLRLGTHSFEAFF
cdr3_nt: TGTGCCTGGACCTTACGACTGGGGACCCACTCCTTTGAAGCTTTCTTT

clone_size: few
j_call: TRBJ2-2
v_call: TRBV10-3
d_call: NA
cdr3_aa: CAISDGRGSTGELFF
cdr3_nt: TGTGCCATCAGTGACGGCAGGGGAAGCACCGGGGAGCTGTTTTTT

clone_size: NA
j_call: TRBJ2-3
v_call: TRBV27
d_call: TRBD2
cdr3_aa: CASSSLAGGPTDTQYF
cdr3_nt: TGTGCCAGCAGTTCACTAGCGGGAGGGCCCACAGATACGCAGTATTTT

clone_size: NA
j_call: TRBJ1-1
v_call: TRBV29-1
d_call: NA
cdr3_aa: CSGLGGAEAFF
cdr3_nt: TGCAGCGGGCTCGGGGGGGCTGAAGCTTTCTTT

clone_size: NA
j_call: TRBJ1-5
v_call: TRBV5-8
d_call: NA
cdr3_aa: CASSLRQGGFVVNQPQHF
cdr3_nt: TGTGCCAGCAGCTTGAGGCAGGGTGGGTTCGTGGTAAATCAGCCCCAGCATTTT

clone_size: NA
j_call: TRBJ2-5
v_call: TRBV18
d_call: NA
cdr3_aa: CASSPPSVYGETQYF
cdr3_nt: TGTGCCAGCTCACCACCGTCGGTCTATGGGGAGACCCAGTACTTC

clone_size: few
j_call: TRBJ1-5
v_call: TRBV5-5
d_call: NA
cdr3_aa: CASSLDRGNQPQHF
cdr3_nt: TGTGCCAGCAGCTTGGACAGGGGCAATCAGCCCCAGCATTTT

clone_size: NA
j_call: TRBJ2-3
v_call: TRBV4-2
d_call: NA
cdr3_aa: CASSQGGASTDTQYF
cdr3_nt: TGTGCCAGCAGCCAAGGCGGAGCCAGCACAGATACGCAGTATTTT

clone_size: NA
j_call: TRBJ2-3
v_call: TRBV7-6
d_call: NA
cdr3_aa: CASSLAGGSPTDTQYF
cdr3_nt: TGTGCCAGCAGCTTAGCGGGTGGGTCTCCCACAGATACGCAGTATTTT

clone_size: NA
j_call: TRBJ2-2
v_call: TRBV4-1
d_call: NA
cdr3_aa: CASSQLAVGANTGELFF
cdr3_nt: TGCGCCAGCAGCCAGCTGGCAGTAGGGGCGAACACCGGGGAGCTGTTTTTT

clone_size: NA
j_call: TRBJ2-5
v_call: TRBV30
d_call: NA
cdr3_aa: CAWNGARVTAQETQYF
cdr3_nt: TGTGCCTGGAATGGGGCCAGAGTGACAGCTCAGGAGACCCAGTACTTC

clone_size: NA
j_call: TRBJ1-2
v_call: TRBV29-1
d_call: NA
cdr3_aa: CSVEWRYTLGGYTF
cdr3_nt: TGCAGCGTTGAGTGGCGATATACCCTAGGGGGCTACACCTTC

clone_size: NA
j_call: TRBJ1-2
v_call: TRBV4-2
d_call: TRBD1
cdr3_aa: CASSQDTAQGVFEGYTF
cdr3_nt: TGTGCCAGCAGCCAAGATACGGCACAGGGGGTTTTTGAAGGCTACACCTTC

clone_size: NA
j_call: TRBJ2-2
v_call: TRBV7-8
d_call: NA
cdr3_aa: CASSPRAAASGELFF
cdr3_nt: TGTGCCAGCAGCCCCCGCGCGGCGGCGTCCGGGGAGCTGTTTTTT

clone_size: once
j_call: TRBJ2-3
v_call: TRBV30
d_call: NA
cdr3_aa: CAWSDNGHYSDTQYF
cdr3_nt: TGTGCCTGGAGTGATAATGGACATTATTCAGATACGCAGTATTTT

clone_size: NA
j_call: TRBJ2-7
v_call: TRBV6-1
d_call: NA
cdr3_aa: CASSEMGALPYEQYF
cdr3_nt: TGTGCCAGCAGTGAAATGGGGGCTCTACCGTACGAGCAGTACTTC

clone_size: few
j_call: TRBJ1-2
v_call: TRBV6-5
d_call: NA
cdr3_aa: CASSITGLGYGYTF
cdr3_nt: TGTGCCAGCAGTATTACAGGGTTGGGATATGGCTACACCTTC

clone_size: NA
j_call: TRBJ2-1
v_call: TRBV30
d_call: TRBD1
cdr3_aa: CAWNPGQGLNEQFF
cdr3_nt: TGTGCCTGGAACCCGGGACAGGGGTTGAATGAGCAGTTCTTC

clone_size: NA
j_call: TRBJ1-5
v_call: TRBV19
d_call: TRBD1
cdr3_aa: CASSIGTGGQPQHF
cdr3_nt: TGTGCCAGTAGTATAGGGACAGGGGGTCAGCCCCAGCATTTT

clone_size: NA
j_call: TRBJ2-5
v_call: TRBV7-2
d_call: TRBD2
cdr3_aa: CASSLSGGSGSDQETQYF
cdr3_nt: TGTGCCAGCAGCTTGAGTGGAGGAAGCGGGAGCGACCAAGAGACCCAGTACTTC

clone_size: NA
j_call: TRBJ2-1
v_call: TRBV5-1
d_call: TRBD1
cdr3_aa: CASSLTGERVDEQFF
cdr3_nt: TGCGCCAGCAGCTTGACAGGGGAAAGAGTCGATGAGCAGTTCTTC

clone_size: NA
j_call: TRBJ2-5
v_call: TRBV10-2
d_call: TRBD1
cdr3_aa: CASSARTGDGTQYF
cdr3_nt: TGCGCCAGCAGTGCGAGAACAGGGGATGGGACCCAGTACTTC

clone_size: NA
j_call: TRBJ2-4
v_call: TRBV4-1
d_call: TRBD2
cdr3_aa: CASSQESSGGPLAKNIQYF
cdr3_nt: TGCGCCAGCAGCCAAGAATCCAGCGGGGGACCTCTAGCCAAAAACATTCAGTACTTC

clone_size: NA
j_call: TRBJ2-7
v_call: TRBV6-5
d_call: NA
cdr3_aa: CASSYSADSYEQYF
cdr3_nt: TGTGCCAGCAGTTACTCGGCGGACTCCTACGAGCAGTACTTC

clone_size: NA
j_call: TRBJ1-4
v_call: TRBV27
d_call: TRBD1
cdr3_aa: CASSTDREGEKLFF
cdr3_nt: TGTGCCAGCAGTACGGACAGGGAGGGTGAAAAACTGTTTTTT

clone_size: NA
j_call: TRBJ1-2
v_call: TRBV6-5
d_call: NA
cdr3_aa: CASTKRGQWVYGYTF
cdr3_nt: TGTGCCAGCACCAAACGAGGGCAGTGGGTCTATGGCTACACCTTC

clone_size: medium-sized
j_call: TRBJ2-7
v_call: TRBV6-5
d_call: NA
cdr3_aa: CASSPLHAHEQYF
cdr3_nt: TGTGCCAGCAGCCCGCTTCATGCCCACGAGCAGTACTTC

clone_size: NA
j_call: TRBJ2-7
v_call: TRBV27
d_call: TRBD2
cdr3_aa: CASSLVAGASYEQYF
cdr3_nt: TGTGCCAGCAGTTTGGTGGCGGGAGCCTCCTACGAGCAGTACTTC

clone_size: NA
j_call: TRBJ2-7
v_call: TRBV28
d_call: NA
cdr3_aa: CASRQGRYEQYF
cdr3_nt: TGTGCCAGCAGACAGGGCCGTTACGAGCAGTACTTC

clone_size: few
j_call: TRBJ2-5
v_call: TRBV9
d_call: NA
cdr3_aa: CASSTRNQETQYF
cdr3_nt: TGTGCCAGCAGCACCCGGAATCAAGAGACCCAGTACTTC

clone_size: NA
j_call: TRBJ1-4
v_call: TRBV28
d_call: NA
cdr3_aa: CASSQTGRATNEKLFF
cdr3_nt: TGTGCCAGCAGTCAAACAGGGAGAGCAACTAATGAAAAACTGTTTTTT

clone_size: few
j_call: TRBJ1-1
v_call: TRBV18
d_call: NA
cdr3_aa: CASSGQDGSNTEAFF
cdr3_nt: TGTGCCAGCTCGGGGCAGGACGGATCGAACACTGAAGCTTTCTTT

clone_size: NA
j_call: TRBJ1-2
v_call: TRBV4-2
d_call: NA
cdr3_aa: CASSQTAGLNYGYTF
cdr3_nt: TGTGCCAGCAGCCAGACCGCTGGGCTCAACTATGGCTACACCTTC

clone_size: NA
j_call: TRBJ1-1
v_call: TRBV5-1
d_call: NA
cdr3_aa: CASSLERSNTEAFF
cdr3_nt: TGCGCCAGCAGCTTGGAGAGGAGTAACACTGAAGCTTTCTTT

clone_size: NA
j_call: TRBJ2-1
v_call: TRBV6-1
d_call: NA
cdr3_aa: CASKLMSSQNNEQFF
cdr3_nt: TGTGCCAGCAAGCTGATGTCTAGCCAGAACAATGAGCAGTTCTTC

clone_size: NA
j_call: TRBJ2-7
v_call: TRBV19
d_call: NA
cdr3_aa: CASSMAVGPTYEQYF
cdr3_nt: TGTGCCAGTAGTATGGCGGTGGGACCTACCTACGAGCAGTACTTC

clone_size: NA
j_call: TRBJ2-2
v_call: TRBV7-9
d_call: NA
cdr3_aa: CASSYQGGYGTGELFF
cdr3_nt: TGTGCCAGCAGCTATCAGGGGGGATACGGCACCGGGGAGCTGTTTTTT